These T cell receptor beta chains were read from a single sample in a study of T cells in Graves' hyperthyroidism and ophthalmopathy. TCRdb analysed the multiplex PCR reads with MiXCR anew, one entry per CDR3 protein. Among some 350,000 distinct CDR3 sequences listed, around 15% were seen once. Sequenced sample: blood. Receptor source: a woman aged 60 to 75 with Graves' ophthalmopathy. Both conserved end residues are part of each CDR3. The D gene is left open where the match is weak. Expanded clones are given a class, and other clones once, few, many or no size at all.

j_call	clone_size	d_call	v_call	cdr3_nt	cdr3_aa
TRBJ1-1	many	TRBD1	TRBV30	TGTGCCTGGAGTTACGGTTCAGGGGGAACTGAAGCTTTCTTT	CAWSYGSGGTEAFF
TRBJ1-2	many	.	TRBV18	TGTGCCAGCTCCCCAGCACGGGACGGCTATGGCTACACCTTC	CASSPARDGYGYTF
TRBJ1-1	many	.	TRBV12-3/TRBV12-4	TGTGCCAGCACCCGAGGGGGAGGCACTGAAGCTTTCTTT	CASTRGGGTEAFF
TRBJ2-7	few	TRBD1	TRBV5-8	TGTGCCAGCAGCTTGGGAGGGACAGCGAGGGACGAGCAGTACTTC	CASSLGGTARDEQYF
TRBJ2-1	few	TRBD2	TRBV7-3	TGTGCCAGCAGCTTAATTGGGGGGGTCTCTTACAATGAGCAGTTCTTC	CASSLIGGVSYNEQFF
TRBJ2-1	.	.	TRBV19	TGTGCCAGTAGCCTGGGACAATCCAATGAGCAGTTCTTC	CASSLGQSNEQFF
TRBJ2-7	many	.	TRBV10-3	TGTGCCATCAGGGGGGATAGCGCCTCCTACGAGCAGTACTTC	CAIRGDSASYEQYF
TRBJ1-1	many	TRBD1	TRBV3-1	TGTGCCAGCAGCCGTAGGACAGGGCAAAACACTGAAGCTTTCTTT	CASSRRTGQNTEAFF
TRBJ1-2	many	TRBD1	TRBV2	TGTGCCAGCGGAGGACAGGGGTTGATCTATGGCTACACCTTC	CASGGQGLIYGYTF
TRBJ2-7	.	.	TRBV7-3	TGTGCCAGCAGCCCCTCTGTGGGAAGCCACGAGCAGTACTTC	CASSPSVGSHEQYF
TRBJ2-3	few	.	TRBV5-8	TGTGCCAGCAGCTTATTCCCGCGGGCACCGTCCAATACGCAGTATTTT	CASSLFPRAPSNTQYF
TRBJ2-2	many	.	TRBV27	TGTGCCAGCAGTTTATCGGCCGGGGAGCTGTTTTTT	CASSLSAGELFF
TRBJ2-3	many	.	TRBV3-1	TGTGCCAGCAGCTCACAGAGATCTAGCACAGATACGCAGTATTTT	CASSSQRSSTDTQYF
TRBJ2-5	many	.	TRBV20-1	TGCAGTGCGAGACAAGAGACCCAGTACTTC	CSARQETQYF
TRBJ1-2	few	TRBD1	TRBV7-2	TGTGCCAGCAGCCGGGACAGGGGGCAATATGGCTACACCTTC	CASSRDRGQYGYTF
TRBJ2-1	.	TRBD1	TRBV2	TGTGCCAGCAGTGGGGACAGGGCCACCTACAGTGAGCAGTTCTTC	CASSGDRATYSEQFF
TRBJ2-5	many	.	TRBV30	TGTGCGTTAACAGGGTACCAAGAGACCCAGTACTTC	CALTGYQETQYF
TRBJ2-7	.	TRBD2	TRBV27	TGTGCCAGCAGCCTCCGGGGGGGCTACGAGCAGTGCTTC	CASSLRGGYEQCF